This T cell receptor (beta chain) appears in the sequencing data of a study of PD-1 blockade in mismatch repair-deficient tumors. For the study at large: Patients had more than ten mismatch repair-deficient cancer types, all previously treated and progressing.

All patients were mismatch repair deficient, assessed by either PCR or immunohistochemistry. TCRs were sequenced from a few patients responding to pembrolizumab. About this clone itself: The antigen is unknown.

The V end lost 5 bases, the J end lost 5 bases, and 13 bases lay between the germline ends. CDR3 length: 14 amino acids. In germline, CDR1 is MDHEN, CDR2 SYDVKM. Regarding the study as a whole: Tumor-resident clones, often undetectable pretreatment in blood, expanded then contracted after pembrolizumab.

Profiling relied on immunoSEQ multiplex PCR, and the TCRdb table lists in-frame clones only, not all of them. The sample lists tens of thousands of clones, approximately 81% seen once, with 6.5% to 9% in the top ten. This sequence originates from an adult with mismatch repair-deficient cancer. The chain uses TRBV28 and TRBJ1-5; possibly TRBD1 for D (5 bases). This specimen was peripheral blood, taken more than 19 weeks after starting pembrolizumab. For the CDR3, the DNA is TGTGCCAGCAGTCAAAGGGGTTGGGATCAGCCCCAGCATTTT. Residues: CASSQRGWDQPQHF.